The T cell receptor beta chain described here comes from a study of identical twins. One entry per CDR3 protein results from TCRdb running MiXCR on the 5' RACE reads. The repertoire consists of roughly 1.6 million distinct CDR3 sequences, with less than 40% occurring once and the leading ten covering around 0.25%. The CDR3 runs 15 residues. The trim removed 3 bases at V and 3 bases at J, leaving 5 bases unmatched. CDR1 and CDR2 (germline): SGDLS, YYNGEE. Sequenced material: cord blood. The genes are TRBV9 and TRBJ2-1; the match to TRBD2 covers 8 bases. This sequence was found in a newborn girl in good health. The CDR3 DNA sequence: TGTGCCAGCAGCGCGCGCGGGACTAGCTACAATGAGCAGTTCTTC. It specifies CASSARGTSYNEQFF.